This TCR beta chain was captured in a study of breast tumors, draining lymph nodes, adjacent tissues. Germline CDR1 is DFQATT and CDR2 is SNEGSKA (reference sequence). The CDR3 extends over 14 amino acids. Losses at the gene ends were 6 bases for V and 3 bases for J; bases not matched to a gene: 8. Breast cancer patients provided tissue from their axillary draining lymph nodes. The study's findings and limits: The data were judged consistent with most tumor T cells coming from lymph node and expanding in tumor. Compared with basal-like, luminal-like tumors shared significantly more repertoire with nontumor tissue. Compared with lymph nodes, tumors were less diverse; compared with nontumor tissue, more. Tumor T cell lymph node origin was a supported hypothesis, not proven.

This clonotype was detected ten times or more. Its target is unknown. Using its own MiXCR run on the multiplex PCR reads, TCRdb lists one record per CDR3 protein. The table lists around 290,000 distinct CDR3 sequences, around 31% of them singletons. The sample comprised axillary lymph node tissue. The sequence was obtained from a female donor with breast cancer. Some clones in this sample may be carry-over from other donors' samples. The chain has TRBV20-1 and TRBJ2-7, with 10 bases matching TRBD2. The CDR3: CSADLAGENYEQYF. Here the CDR3 DNA reads TGCAGTGCGGACCTAGCGGGAGAGAACTACGAGCAGTACTTC.